This T cell receptor (beta chain) came from a study of control samples from healthy donors and cancer patients. The protocol was immunoSEQ multiplex PCR, while the TCRdb copy is restricted to in-frame clones and leaves out a portion. The table includes about 51,000 clones, around 80% detected once. V dropped 3 bases and J dropped 2; count of bases not matched to a gene: 0. Germline V gives CDR1 SGHDN, CDR2 FVKESK. CDR3 length: 13 amino acids. The sequencing sample was made of blood. The clonotype originates from a man aged 70-80 years in good health. This chain connects TRBV14 to TRBJ1-2; 7 bases agree with TRBD1. CDR3 coding DNA: TGTGCCAGCAGCCACAGGGGGAACTATGGCTACACCTTC. It codes for CASSHRGNYGYTF.